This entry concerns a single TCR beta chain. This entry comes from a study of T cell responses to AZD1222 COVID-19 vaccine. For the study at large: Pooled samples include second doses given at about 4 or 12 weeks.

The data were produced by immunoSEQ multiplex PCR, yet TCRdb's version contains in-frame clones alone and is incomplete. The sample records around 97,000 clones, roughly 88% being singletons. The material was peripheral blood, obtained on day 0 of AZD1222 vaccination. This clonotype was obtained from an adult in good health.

The chain's CDR3 is CASSLPGLQETQYF. CDR3 nucleotides: TGTGCCAGTAGCCTACCAGGACTCCAAGAGACCCAGTACTTC. This chain uses TRBV19 with TRBJ2-5; perhaps TRBD2 as D (5 bases). Trimming cost V 6 bases and J 1 base, with 12 bases left between them. There are 14 residues in the CDR3. Germline lookup yields CDR1 LNHDA and CDR2 SQIVND (reference sequence).